This T cell receptor beta chain was captured in a study of T cells after yellow fever vaccination. Study-level information: Fractions with few cells were prepared using SMART-Seq v4 Ultra Low Input.

This clonotype was seen a few times. As TCR cDNA was made by 5'RACE template switching, a universal primer site and UMIs were added. TCRdb re-called the 5' RACE reads with MiXCR, one entry per CDR3 protein. The table has about 310,000 distinct CDR3 sequences, about 3.5% seen once. This sample comprised PBMCs, obtained on the day of the yellow fever booster vaccination. This TCR was sampled from a man aged 18 to 35 who received the YFV17D yellow fever vaccine.

CDR3 DNA sequence: TGCAGTGCTAGAGCCGGACAGGGGAAAGAGACCCAGTACTTC. Translating it yields CSARAGQGKETQYF. The rearrangement joins TRBV20-1 to TRBJ2-5; 9 positions agree with TRBD1. CDR3 length: 14 amino acids. V lost 1 base to trimming and J lost 3 bases; unmatched junction nucleotides: 3. Looked up from germline, CDR1 is DFQATT and CDR2 is SNEGSKA (reference sequence).